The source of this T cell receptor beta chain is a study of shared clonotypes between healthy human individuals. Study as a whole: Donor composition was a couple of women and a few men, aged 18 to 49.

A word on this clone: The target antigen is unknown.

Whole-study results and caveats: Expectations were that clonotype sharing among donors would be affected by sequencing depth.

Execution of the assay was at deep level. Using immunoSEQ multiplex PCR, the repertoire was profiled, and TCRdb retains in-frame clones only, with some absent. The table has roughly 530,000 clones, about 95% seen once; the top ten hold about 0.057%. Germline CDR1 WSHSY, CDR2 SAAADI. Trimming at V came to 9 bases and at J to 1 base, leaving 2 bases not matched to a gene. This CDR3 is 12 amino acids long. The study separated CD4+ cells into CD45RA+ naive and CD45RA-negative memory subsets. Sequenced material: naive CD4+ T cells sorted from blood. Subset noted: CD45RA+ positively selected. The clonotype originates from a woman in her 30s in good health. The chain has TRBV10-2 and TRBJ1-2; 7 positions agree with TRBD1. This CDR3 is CASGQVNYGYTF. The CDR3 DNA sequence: TGCGCCAGTGGACAGGTTAACTATGGCTACACCTTC.